These 18 T cell receptor beta chains came from one sample sequenced in a study of Ad26.COV2.S vaccination and SARS-CoV-2 variants. Treatment described: roughly 18 received Ad26.COV2.S at low or high dose, single or two shots; several received placebo; per-sample allocation not given. Vaccine and placebo recipients were sampled on day 63 after the first injection. Repertoires were generated with immunoSEQ multiplex PCR, while TCRdb's copy carries only in-frame clones and drops some. The sample has some 300,000 clones, around 85% seen once. This sample comprised peripheral blood, obtained in a trial of Ad26.COV2.S vaccine versus placebo. The source is a person aged 18-60 years who received the Ad26.COV2.S COVID-19 vaccine or a placebo.

This chain connects TRBV20-1 to TRBJ1-1; D is uncertain. Germline CDR1 is DFQATT and CDR2 is SNEGSKA (reference sequence). The CDR3 is 11 residues long. The V and J ends lost 6 bases and 7 bases respectively, with 12 bases between them. This chain's CDR3 is CSATGVDEAFF. The CDR3 bases are TGCAGTGCGACCGGGGTGGATGAAGCTTTCTTT.

This clone appeared a single time. CDR3 sequence: CASSSGDRTSGGPNPSSYNEQFF. The CDR3, as DNA: TGCGCCAGCAGCTCGGGGGACAGAACTAGCGGGGGGCCGAACCCGAGCTCCTACAATGAGCAGTTCTTC. V is TRBV5-1 and J is TRBJ2-1; 12 nucleotides align to TRBD2. From germline, CDR1 is SGHRS and CDR2 YFSETQ. With 3 bases clipped from V and 0 bases from J, the junction kept 22 bases outside the gene matches. CDR3 length: 23 amino acids.

The J gene is TRBJ2-5, the V gene TRBV24-1; D possibly uses TRBD1 or TRBD2 (6 bases each). The CDR3 has 14 residues. Germline V gives CDR1 KGHDR, CDR2 SFDVKD. V lost 4 bases to trimming and J lost 3 bases, with 11 bases between them. The CDR3 DNA follows: TGTGCCACCAGTGAAGGGGGGAGGAAAGAGACCCAGTACTTC. This sequence encodes CATSEGGRKETQYF.

The chain couples TRBV10-3 to TRBJ2-2, with 9 bases matching TRBD1. The V gene end was trimmed by 0 bases and the J gene end by 7 bases; junction bases not matched to a gene: 6. The CDR3 sequence is 16 residues long. CDR1 and CDR2 (germline): ENHRY, SYGVKD. CDR3 bases: TGTGCCATCAGTGAGTCCGGACAGGGGAAGGGCGGGGAGCTGTTTTTT. As protein: CAISESGQGKGGELFF.

V and J are TRBV9 and TRBJ1-1, with 8 bases identical to TRBD1. CDR3 length: 15 amino acids. The junction had 6 bases not matched to a gene; V was cut back by 0 bases and J by 5 bases. Per the germline V gene, CDR1 is SGDLS and CDR2 is YYNGEE. The CDR3 region is CASSVGGRGLTEAFF. The CDR3 DNA sequence: TGTGCCAGCAGCGTAGGGGGCAGGGGGCTGACTGAAGCTTTCTTT.

This clone has a single count. V is TRBV3-1 (or the pseudogene TRBV3-2) and J is TRBJ2-1; D is perhaps TRBD1 or TRBD2 (6 bases each). V dropped 3 bases and J dropped 4 bases, with 16 bases sitting between them. The germline V gene has CDR1 LGHDT and CDR2 YNNKEL (reference sequence). The CDR3 has 16 amino acids. The CDR3 loop is CASSQGLLDSYNEQFF. CDR3 in DNA: TGTGCCAGCAGCCAGGGACTTTTGGACAGTTACAATGAGCAGTTCTTC.

The chain combines TRBV19 with TRBJ1-6, with 10 bases fitting TRBD1. J lost 5 bases, V lost 5 bases, and 6 bases had no gene match. CDR3 length: 16 residues. Germline CDR1 reads LNHDA; CDR2 reads SQIVND (reference sequence). The CDR3 region is CASSPSGQGDNSPLHF. Here the CDR3 DNA reads TGTGCCAGTAGTCCGTCCGGACAGGGGGATAATTCACCCCTCCACTTT.

This chain connects TRBV11-3 to TRBJ2-5; D perhaps matches TRBD2 (6 bases). This CDR3 comprises 16 residues. CDR1 is SGHNT, CDR2 YENEEA, per germline. The germline V and J ends were trimmed by 5 bases and 3 bases, with 19 bases remaining between them. The CDR3 sequence: CASSPQAAGLKETQYF. Here the CDR3 DNA reads TGTGCCAGCAGCCCCCAAGCTGCGGGGCTTAAAGAGACCCAGTACTTC.

The chain is built from TRBV7-8 and TRBJ1-5, with a possible D match to TRBD1 (6 bases). Trimming took off 5 bases at V and 0 bases at J, with 20 bases between the two ends. In germline, CDR1 is SGHVS, CDR2 FQNEAQ. There are 18 residues in the CDR3. As DNA, the CDR3 is TGTGCCAGCAGCCAAGCGAGTAGGACAGTCAATAGCAATCAGCCCCAGCATTTT. Translation gives CASSQASRTVNSNQPQHF. Drawing the rest from reference TRBV7-8 and TRBJ1-5, the complete variable domain is GAGVSQSPRYKVAKRGQDVALRCDPISGHVSLFWYQQALGQGPEFLTYFQNEAQLDKSGLPSDRFFAERPEGSVSTLKIQRTQQEDSAVYLCASSQASRTVNSNQPQHFGDGTRLSIL.

This clone came up a few times. The gene calls are TRBV7-9 and TRBJ1-1; possible D gene TRBD1, 6 bases. Trimming pared 5 bases from V and 5 bases from J, leaving 12 bases between. Germline lookup yields CDR1 SEHNR and CDR2 FQNEAQ (reference sequence). The CDR3 consists of 13 residues. This chain's CDR3 is CASSVHTGTEAFF. The CDR3 region has the DNA TGTGCCAGCAGCGTCCACACAGGGACTGAAGCTTTCTTT.

The J gene is TRBJ2-1, the V gene TRBV4-2, with D perhaps matching TRBD1 or TRBD2 (5 bases each). The CDR3 is 16 residues long. V dropped 2 bases and J dropped 7 bases, with 18 bases sitting between them. Per the germline V gene, CDR1 is LGHNA and CDR2 is YNFKEQ. CDR3 coding DNA: TGTGCCAGCAGCCAAAGATGGACGTCTGAGGGGAATGAGCAGTTCTTC. Its protein is CASSQRWTSEGNEQFF.

This clone was detected only once. The chain combines TRBV2 with TRBJ2-1, with a weak D call TRBD2 (5 bases). The V gene's germline CDR1 is SNHLY and CDR2 FYNNEI. Trimming took 6 bases from V and 12 from J, leaving 15 bases between them. This CDR3 is built from 12 residues. The CDR3: CASSLTRDRQFF. The CDR3 DNA reads as TGTGCCAGCAGCCTTACGAGGGATCGGCAGTTCTTC.

The genes are TRBV6-5 and TRBJ1-6, with D perhaps matching TRBD1 (5 bases). CDR1 is MNHEY and CDR2 is SVGAGI in the germline V gene. The CDR3 has 15 residues. V lost 7 bases to trimming and J lost 0 bases, with 10 bases between them. CDR3 sequence reads: CASMGVSSYNSPLHF. The CDR3 DNA is TGTGCCAGCATGGGGGTGAGCTCCTATAATTCACCCCTCCACTTT.

The chain employs TRBV2 and TRBJ2-5; D may match TRBD1 or TRBD2 (5 bases each). The CDR3 runs 12 residues. Trimming removed 2 bases from V and 14 bases from J, with 15 bases in between. Germline CDR1 SNHLY, CDR2 FYNNEI. CDR3 DNA: TGTGCCAGCAGTGAAATAGAGGGGTTGGTCTACTTC. This sequence encodes CASSEIEGLVYF.

The gene calls are TRBV28 and TRBJ2-7; a possible D gene is TRBD1 (6 bases). Germline lookup yields CDR1 MDHEN and CDR2 SYDVKM. There are 12 residues in the CDR3. Trimming shortened V by 6 bases and J by 4 bases, and 10 bases separated the two germline ends. The CDR3, as DNA: TGTGCCAGCAGCAGGGGAGTATACGAGCAGTACTTC. It encodes CASSRGVYEQYF.

This chain uses TRBV7-8 with TRBJ2-3, with D unclear. Trimming stripped 5 bases from V and 5 bases from J, with 5 bases between. The V gene's germline CDR1 is SGHVS and CDR2 FQNEAQ. CDR3 length: 11 amino acids. The CDR3 protein is CASSRRDTQYF. The CDR3 DNA reads TGTGCCAGCAGCCGGCGAGATACGCAGTATTTT.

In nucleotides, the CDR3 is TGCGCCAGCAGCCAAAGGGCGTCAATTCCCTACAATGAGCAGTTCTTC. This encodes CASSQRASIPYNEQFF. The chain recombines TRBV4-1 with TRBJ2-1, with no clear D. The CDR3 extends over 16 amino acids. Germline V CDR1 and CDR2: MGHRA, YSYEKL. Trimming removed 2 bases at V and 2 bases at J, with 13 bases between.

This clone was seen once. V gene TRBV19 combines with J gene TRBJ2-2, with 11 bases that match TRBD2. CDR3 size: 18 residues. The trim removed 6 bases at V and 3 bases at J, leaving 12 bases unmatched. From germline, CDR1 is LNHDA and CDR2 SQIVND (reference sequence). CDR3 sequence: CASRSRGGLAEHTGELFF. CDR3 nucleotide sequence: TGTGCCAGTAGGTCCCGAGGGGGACTAGCGGAGCACACCGGGGAGCTGTTTTTT.